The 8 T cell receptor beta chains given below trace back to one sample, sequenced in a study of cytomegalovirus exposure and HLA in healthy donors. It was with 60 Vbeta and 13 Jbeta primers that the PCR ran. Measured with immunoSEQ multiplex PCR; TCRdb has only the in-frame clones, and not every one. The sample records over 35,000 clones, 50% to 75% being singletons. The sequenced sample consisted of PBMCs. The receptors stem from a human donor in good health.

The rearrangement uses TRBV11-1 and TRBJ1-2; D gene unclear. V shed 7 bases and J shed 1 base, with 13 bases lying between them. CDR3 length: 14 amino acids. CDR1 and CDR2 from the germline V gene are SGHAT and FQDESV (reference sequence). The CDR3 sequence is CASKKSTSNYGYTF. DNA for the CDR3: TGTGCCAGCAAAAAATCGACAAGTAACTATGGCTACACCTTC.

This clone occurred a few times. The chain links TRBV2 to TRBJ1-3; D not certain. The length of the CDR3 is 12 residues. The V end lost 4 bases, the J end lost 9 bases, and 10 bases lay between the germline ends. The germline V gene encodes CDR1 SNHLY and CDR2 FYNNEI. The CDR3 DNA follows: TGTGCCAGCAGTGTAAGCGGAGTCACCATATATTTT. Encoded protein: CASSVSGVTIYF.

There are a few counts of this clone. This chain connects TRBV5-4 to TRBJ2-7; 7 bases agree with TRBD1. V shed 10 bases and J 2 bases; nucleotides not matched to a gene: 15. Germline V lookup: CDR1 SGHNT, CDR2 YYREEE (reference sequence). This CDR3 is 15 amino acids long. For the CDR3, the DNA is TGTGCCGTCAGCAGAGGACAGGCTTTAACCTACGAGCAGTACTTC. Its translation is CAVSRGQALTYEQYF.

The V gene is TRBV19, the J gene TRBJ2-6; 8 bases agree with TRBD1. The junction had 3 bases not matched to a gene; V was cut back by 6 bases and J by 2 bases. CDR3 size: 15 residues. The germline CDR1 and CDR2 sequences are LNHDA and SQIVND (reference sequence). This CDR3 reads CASRHRGAGANVLTF. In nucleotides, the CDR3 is TGTGCCAGTAGACACAGGGGGGCTGGGGCCAACGTCCTGACTTTC.

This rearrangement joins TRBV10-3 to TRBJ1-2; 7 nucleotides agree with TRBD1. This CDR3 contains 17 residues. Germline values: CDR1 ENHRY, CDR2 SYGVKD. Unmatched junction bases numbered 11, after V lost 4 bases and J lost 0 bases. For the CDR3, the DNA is TGTGCCATCAGTGGGGACAGAACAAAACGAGCTAACTATGGCTACACCTTC. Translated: CAISGDRTKRANYGYTF.

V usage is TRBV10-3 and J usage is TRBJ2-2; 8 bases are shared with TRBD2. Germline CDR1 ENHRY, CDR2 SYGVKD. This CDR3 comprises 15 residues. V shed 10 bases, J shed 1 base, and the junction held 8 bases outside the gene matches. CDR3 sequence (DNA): TGTGCCAACGGACCCGGGGGGGTGAACACCGGGGAGCTGTTTTTT. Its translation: CANGPGGVNTGELFF.

CDR3 protein: CASSPVQGLHEQYF. DNA of the CDR3: TGTGCCAGCAGTCCAGTCCAGGGTCTCCACGAGCAGTACTTC. The chain combines TRBV9 with TRBJ2-7, with TRBD1 as a possible D gene (5 bases). The CDR3 consists of 14 residues. Trimming pared 5 bases from V and 5 bases from J, leaving 17 bases between. CDR1 is SGDLS and CDR2 is YYNGEE in the germline V gene.

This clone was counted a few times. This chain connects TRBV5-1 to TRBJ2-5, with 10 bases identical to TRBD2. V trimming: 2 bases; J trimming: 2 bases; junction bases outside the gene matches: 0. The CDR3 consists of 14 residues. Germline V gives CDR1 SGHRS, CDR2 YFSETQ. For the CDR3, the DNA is TGCGCCAGCAGCTTAGCGGGGGGGCAAGAGACCCAGTACTTC. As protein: CASSLAGGQETQYF.